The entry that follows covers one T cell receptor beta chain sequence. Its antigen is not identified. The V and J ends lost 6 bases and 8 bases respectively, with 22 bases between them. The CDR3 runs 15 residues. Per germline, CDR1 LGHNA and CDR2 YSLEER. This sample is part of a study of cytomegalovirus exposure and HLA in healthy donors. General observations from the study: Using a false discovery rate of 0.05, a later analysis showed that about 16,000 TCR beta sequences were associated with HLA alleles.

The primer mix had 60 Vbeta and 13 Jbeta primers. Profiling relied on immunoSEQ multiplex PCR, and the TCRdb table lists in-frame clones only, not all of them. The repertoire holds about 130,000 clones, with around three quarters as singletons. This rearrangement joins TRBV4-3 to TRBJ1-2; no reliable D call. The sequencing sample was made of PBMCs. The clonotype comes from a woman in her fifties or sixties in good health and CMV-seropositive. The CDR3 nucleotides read TGCGCCAGCAGAAGCACTTTAGGGCGGAGAGGGGGCTACACCTTC. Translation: CASRSTLGRRGGYTF.